Presented here are 8 T cell receptor beta chains from one specimen sequenced in a study of blood T cell repertoires in COVID-19. TCRdb keeps only in-frame clones here, not all; method: immunoSEQ multiplex PCR. The repertoire has some 180,000 clones, 85% of them found once; the top ten carry 6.2%. The sequencing input was PBMCs or T cells enriched from blood (not recorded which). The receptors were sampled from a man in his forties who had recovered from COVID-19.

The chain joins TRBV27 to TRBJ1-1; 9 positions agree with TRBD1. Per the germline V gene, CDR1 is MNHEY and CDR2 is SMNVEV (reference sequence). CDR3 length: 15 amino acids. J lost 4 bases, V lost 5 bases, and 8 bases had no gene match. The CDR3 DNA follows: TGTGCCAGCAGTCACAGGACAGGGGACCCCACTGAAGCTTTCTTT. It is translated as CASSHRTGDPTEAFF.

V usage is TRBV7-2 and J usage is TRBJ1-4; D unclear. This CDR3 is 14 amino acids long. V lost 5 bases, J lost 8 bases, and 15 bases lay in between. Germline CDR1 is SGHTA and CDR2 is FQGNSA. The CDR3 coding sequence is TGTGCCAGCAGCCTGGACGGGGTTAAGGAAAAACTGTTTTTT. This codes for CASSLDGVKEKLFF.

This clone was observed a handful of times. This CDR3 reads CASSPRQGATYEQYF. CDR3 nucleotides: TGTGCCAGCAGCCCTAGACAGGGAGCCACCTACGAGCAGTACTTC. This chain uses TRBV27 with TRBJ2-7; 7 bases fit TRBD1. Germline V CDR1 and CDR2: MNHEY, SMNVEV (reference sequence). V gave up 6 bases and J gave up 2 bases; unmatched junction bases: 10. The CDR3 length is 15 residues.

The chain is built from TRBV5-4 and TRBJ2-7, with 8 bases fitting TRBD2. V was pared by 5 bases and J by 3 bases, with 4 bases of the junction left unmatched. The CDR3 runs 13 residues. The V gene's germline CDR1 is SGHNT and CDR2 YYREEE (reference sequence). The CDR3 coding sequence is TGTGCCAGCAGTCGGGGGGGCGGCTACGAGCAGTACTTC. Its translation is CASSRGGGYEQYF.

The chain employs TRBV24-1 and TRBJ2-1; D possibly corresponds to TRBD2 (7 bases). Trimming stripped 2 bases from V and 0 bases from J, with 13 bases between. Germline CDR1 reads KGHDR; CDR2 reads SFDVKD. CDR3 length: 17 residues. CDR3 region: CATSDSGRGRSYNEQFF. The CDR3 DNA reads TGTGCCACCAGTGATTCCGGGCGGGGGCGCTCCTACAATGAGCAGTTCTTC.

This sequence joins TRBV28 and TRBJ2-5; 15 nucleotides agree with TRBD2. V lost 5 bases to trimming and J lost 2 bases; unmatched junction nucleotides: 3. The CDR3 runs 16 residues. Germline V gene sequence: CDR1 MDHEN, CDR2 SYDVKM. The CDR3 region is CASSRGLAGGQETQYF. The CDR3 coding sequence is TGTGCCAGCAGTAGGGGACTAGCGGGGGGTCAAGAGACCCAGTACTTC.

The chain is built from TRBV30 and TRBJ1-2; D unclear. CDR1 GTSNPN and CDR2 SVGIG come from the germline V gene (reference sequence). V shed 4 bases and J shed 3 bases, with 21 bases lying between them. CDR3 size: 16 residues. CDR3 loop: CAWKASRIGRDYGYTF. CDR3 DNA sequence: TGTGCCTGGAAAGCTAGTCGGATAGGGAGAGACTATGGCTACACCTTC.

CDR3 sequence: CASSAGTSGRTYEQYF. As DNA, the CDR3 is TGTGCCAGCAGCGCCGGGACTAGCGGGAGGACGTACGAGCAGTACTTC. The chain combines TRBV28 with TRBJ2-7, with 15 bases matching TRBD2. CDR1 and CDR2 from the germline V gene are MDHEN and SYDVKM. The CDR3 contains 16 residues. V was clipped by 6 bases and J by 4 bases; unmatched bases: 7.